What follows are 27 T cell receptor beta chains derived from one specimen sequenced in a study of cytomegalovirus exposure and HLA in healthy donors. PCR primers comprised 60 Vbeta and 13 Jbeta primers. The protocol was immunoSEQ multiplex PCR, while the TCRdb copy is restricted to in-frame clones and leaves out a portion. This table has 130,000 or so clones, around 80% appearing once. Material for sequencing was PBMCs. The receptor set was obtained from a female donor in good health and CMV-seronegative.

DNA for the CDR3: TGTGCCAGCAGTGAAGATGATACGGGAGGATGGGATACGCAGTATTTT. Its translation: CASSEDDTGGWDTQYF. The chain links TRBV2 to TRBJ2-3; TRBD2 matches at 7 bases. Germline lookup yields CDR1 SNHLY and CDR2 FYNNEI. CDR3 length: 16 residues. The V segment lost 1 base and the J segment 6 bases; nucleotides outside the gene matches: 10. Full variable domain (missing parts from reference TRBV2 and TRBJ2-3): EPEVTQTPSHQVTQMGQEVILRCVPISNHLYFYWYRQILGQKVEFLVSFYNNEISEKSEIFDDQFSVERPDGSNFTLKIRSTKLEDSAMYFCASSEDDTGGWDTQYFGPGTRLTVL.

The chain uses TRBV28 and TRBJ2-7; 9 positions match TRBD2. The CDR3 contains 16 residues. Trimming took 4 bases from V and 1 from J; bases not matched to a gene: 8. Germline V lookup: CDR1 MDHEN, CDR2 SYDVKM. The CDR3 bases are TGTGCCAGCAGTTCCGCCCAGACTAGCGGATCCTACGAGCAGTACTTC. It specifies CASSSAQTSGSYEQYF.

The chain's CDR3 is CATSRDRGRNIQYF. CDR3 coding DNA: TGTGCCACCAGCAGAGATCGGGGGAGGAACATTCAGTACTTC. The chain recombines TRBV15 with TRBJ2-4; tentatively, D is TRBD2 (6 bases). The V and J ends lost 0 bases and 7 bases respectively, with 10 bases between them. The CDR3 consists of 14 residues. Germline V gene lookup returns CDR1 LNHNV and CDR2 YYDKDF (reference sequence).

In nucleotides, the CDR3 is TGTGCCAGCAGCCGTCCTTACAGACCGAACACTGAAGCTTTCTTT. Protein sequence: CASSRPYRPNTEAFF. The chain employs TRBV11-2 and TRBJ1-1, with unresolved D. V gave up 5 bases and J gave up 1 base, with 14 bases separating them. This CDR3 spans 15 amino acids. Per the germline V gene, CDR1 is SGHAT and CDR2 is FQNNGV.

As concerns this clone: Other DNA sequences within the sample encode an identical CDR3. V gene TRBV9 combines with J gene TRBJ1-1; D ambiguous. V was cut by 2 bases and J by 0 bases, with 11 bases left in between. Germline lookup yields CDR1 SGDLS and CDR2 YYNGEE. The CDR3 has 15 amino acids. The chain's CDR3 is CASSVEGAMNTEAFF. CDR3 in DNA: TGTGCCAGCAGCGTTGAAGGAGCTATGAACACTGAAGCTTTCTTT.

This chain joins TRBV28 and TRBJ1-5, with TRBD1 as a possible D gene (5 bases). This CDR3 has 12 residues. Trimming took 10 bases from V and 0 from J, leaving 7 bases between them. Germline-derived CDR1 and CDR2 are MDHEN and SYDVKM. This CDR3 is CATTDSNQPQHF. The CDR3 region has the DNA TGTGCCACGACAGATAGCAATCAGCCCCAGCATTTT.

This rearrangement joins TRBV5-1 to TRBJ2-7; 11 bases line up with TRBD2. Germline CDR1 reads SGHRS; CDR2 reads YFSETQ. Unmatched junction bases numbered 6, after V lost 0 bases and J lost 4 bases. The CDR3 spans 16 residues. CDR3 sequence reads: CASSLDGTSGSYEQYF. The CDR3 coding sequence is TGCGCCAGCAGCTTGGACGGGACTAGCGGTAGTTACGAGCAGTACTTC.

The V and J genes are TRBV25-1 and TRBJ2-3; D unresolved. Per germline, CDR1 MGHDK and CDR2 SYGVNS. Deletions cut 3 bases from V and 0 bases from J, with 10 bases between. The CDR3 has 15 residues. The CDR3 loop is CASSDGLQSTDTQYF. The CDR3 coding sequence is TGTGCCAGCAGTGATGGGCTGCAGAGCACAGATACGCAGTATTTT.

This clone was seen once. The rearrangement joins TRBV18 to TRBJ1-2; weak D call: TRBD1 (5 bases). This CDR3 has 15 residues. Per the germline V gene, CDR1 is KGHSH and CDR2 is LQKENI. Trimming pared 6 bases from V and 1 base from J, leaving 15 bases between. The CDR3, as DNA: TGTGCCAGCTCGCCTGGCGGGGACGGTAACTATGGCTACACCTTC. Amino acids: CASSPGGDGNYGYTF.

The chain joins TRBV28 to TRBJ1-5; TRBD1 agrees at 7 bases. This CDR3 has 17 amino acids. With V trimmed by 6 bases and J by 9 bases, 20 bases remained unmatched. Germline-derived CDR1 and CDR2 are MDHEN and SYDVKM. CDR3 protein: CASSLSPRQRGRRPQHF. CDR3 in DNA: TGTGCCAGCAGCCTCTCCCCCAGACAAAGGGGGCGAAGGCCCCAGCATTTT.

V and J are TRBV15 and TRBJ2-1, with D tentatively TRBD2 (6 bases). CDR3 length: 12 residues. The V gene's germline CDR1 is LNHNV and CDR2 YYDKDF (reference sequence). V lost 6 bases, J lost 15 bases, and 18 bases lay in between. For the CDR3, the DNA is TGTGCCACCAGTATAGAGGGGCAGCGGGCGTTCTTC. Its translation: CATSIEGQRAFF.

V is TRBV11-2 and J is TRBJ2-7, with TRBD1 as a possible D gene (6 bases). V lost 5 bases to trimming and J lost 4 bases, with 9 bases between them. Germline loops: CDR1 SGHAT, CDR2 FQNNGV. CDR3 length: 12 amino acids. DNA of the CDR3: TGTGCCAGCAGCCGAGACAGGTACGAGCAGTACTTC. Protein: CASSRDRYEQYF.

J is TRBJ2-3 and V is TRBV7-2, with 7 nucleotides matching TRBD2. The V gene's germline CDR1 is SGHTA and CDR2 FQGNSA. This CDR3 comprises 16 residues. With 3 bases clipped from V and 4 bases from J, the junction kept 10 bases outside the gene matches. CDR3 region: CASSFRRGGSADTQYF. The CDR3 nucleotides read TGTGCCAGCAGCTTCAGGAGGGGCGGGAGTGCAGATACGCAGTATTTT.

The genes are TRBV2 and TRBJ2-1; 14 bases match TRBD2. Trimming removed 11 bases from V and 8 bases from J; junction bases left unmatched: 8. This CDR3 is 14 amino acids long. The germline gives CDR1 SNHLY, CDR2 FYNNEI. The CDR3 region is CAGKGLAGGDEQFF. The CDR3 DNA sequence: TGTGCCGGGAAAGGACTAGCGGGAGGCGATGAGCAGTTCTTC.

V is TRBV18 and J is TRBJ2-7, with 13 bases lining up with TRBD2. CDR1 is KGHSH and CDR2 is LQKENI in the germline V gene. V shed 3 bases, J shed 9 bases, and the junction held 5 bases outside the gene matches. The CDR3 is 14 residues long. In DNA form, the CDR3 reads TGTGCCAGCTCACCCCCGGGACTAGCGGGACCGCAGTACTTC. Its translation is CASSPPGLAGPQYF.

The rearrangement joins TRBV5-1 to TRBJ2-3; 8 positions agree with TRBD2. V trimming: 2 bases; J trimming: 4 bases; junction bases outside the gene matches: 9. The CDR3 is made up of 16 amino acids. CDR1 and CDR2 (germline): SGHRS, YFSETQ. CDR3 region: CASSFGAGGSPDTQYF. CDR3 bases: TGCGCCAGCAGCTTTGGTGCGGGAGGTAGCCCAGATACGCAGTATTTT. Variable domain in full (rest from reference TRBV5-1 and TRBJ2-3): KAGVTQTPRYLIKTRGQQVTLSCSPISGHRSVSWYQQTPGQGLQFLFEYFSETQRNKGNFPGRFSGRQFSNSRSEMNVSTLELGDSALYLCASSFGAGGSPDTQYFGPGTRLTVL.

This clone was seen a few times. The gene calls are TRBV4-1 and TRBJ2-1; the D gene is possibly TRBD2 (6 bases). Trimming took 0 bases from V and 3 from J, leaving 9 bases between them. Germline CDR1 reads MGHRA; CDR2 reads YSYEKL. The CDR3 length is 15 residues. In DNA form, the CDR3 reads TGCGCCAGCAGCCAAGATCACGGGAGCTACAATGAGCAGTTCTTC. Encoded protein: CASSQDHGSYNEQFF.

This chain connects TRBV7-8 to TRBJ1-1, with D tentatively TRBD1 (5 bases). The CDR3 contains 13 residues. V was cut by 0 bases and J by 11 bases, with 13 bases left in between. In germline, CDR1 is SGHVS, CDR2 FQNEAQ. The chain's CDR3 is CASSLAGQGSAFF. CDR3 DNA sequence: TGTGCCAGCAGCTTAGCGGGCCAGGGAAGCGCTTTCTTT.

The genes are TRBV14 and TRBJ2-5; 8 bases map to TRBD1. CDR3 length: 14 amino acids. Per germline, CDR1 SGHDN and CDR2 FVKESK. The J segment lost 5 bases and the V segment lost 4 bases, leaving 6 bases of the junction unmatched. CDR3 sequence reads: CASSPWTGRETQYF. In DNA, the CDR3 is TGTGCCAGCAGCCCCTGGACAGGGAGGGAGACCCAGTACTTC.

This clone has only a few counts. Other DNA sequences in this specimen translate into the identical CDR3. The rearrangement links TRBV11-2 to TRBJ1-1, with D maybe TRBD1 (5 bases). This CDR3 has 13 amino acids. Germline CDR1 reads SGHAT; CDR2 reads FQNNGV. Trimming cost V 5 bases and J 1 base, with 8 bases left between them. This CDR3 is CASSADRNTEAFF. CDR3 DNA: TGTGCCAGCAGCGCCGACAGGAACACTGAAGCTTTCTTT.

The V and J genes are TRBV7-2 and TRBJ2-1, with 16 bases fitting TRBD2. The CDR3 spans 17 residues. CDR1 is SGHTA and CDR2 is FQGNSA in the germline V gene. The V segment lost 1 base and the J segment 10 bases; nucleotides outside the gene matches: 7. The CDR3 reads CASSLGGLAGGYGEQFF. CDR3 DNA: TGTGCCAGCAGCTTAGGGGGACTAGCGGGAGGGTACGGGGAGCAGTTCTTC.

This clone was recorded only once. The chain employs TRBV6-4 and TRBJ2-7; D is possibly TRBD1 (6 bases). Germline V lookup: CDR1 MRHNA, CDR2 SNTAGT. The germline V and J ends were trimmed by 8 bases and 2 bases, with 25 bases remaining between them. This CDR3 has 17 residues. CDR3 sequence reads: CASPVGGPTGPTYEQYF. For the CDR3, the DNA is TGTGCCAGCCCCGTAGGGGGACCAACAGGGCCTACCTACGAGCAGTACTTC.

The chain combines TRBV11-2 with TRBJ1-4; D is perhaps TRBD1 (5 bases). Trimming shortened V by 1 base and J by 7 bases, and 10 bases separated the two germline ends. Germline V CDR1 and CDR2: SGHAT, FQNNGV. CDR3 length equals 14 residues. The CDR3 region has the DNA TGTGCCAGCAGCTTAGGTCAAGGGGTTGAAAAACTGTTTTTT. As protein: CASSLGQGVEKLFF.

This clone came up once. The chain links TRBV7-3 to TRBJ2-1; D ambiguous. The CDR3 length is 15 residues. Germline V gene data show CDR1 as SGHTA and CDR2 as FQGTGA. V gave up 0 bases and J gave up 6 bases, with 12 bases separating them. The CDR3 region has the DNA TGTGCCAGCAGCTTAACTCCTGCGTCTTTCAATGAGCAGTTCTTC. It is translated as CASSLTPASFNEQFF.

This clone was recorded once. This chain connects TRBV9 to TRBJ2-7; the match to TRBD1 covers 8 bases. The CDR3 extends over 14 amino acids. From germline, CDR1 is SGDLS and CDR2 YYNGEE. V shed 2 bases, J shed 2 bases, and the junction held 3 bases outside the gene matches. CDR3 DNA: TGTGCCAGCAGCGTGACAGGGGCAGCCTACGAGCAGTACTTC. Translation: CASSVTGAAYEQYF.

This sequence joins TRBV7-7 and TRBJ2-2, with D possibly being TRBD2 (6 bases). Trimming took off 4 bases at V and 5 bases at J, with 20 bases between the two ends. The CDR3 contains 17 residues. Germline V gene data show CDR1 as SSHAT and CDR2 as FNYEAQ (reference sequence). CDR3 nucleotides: TGTGCCAGCAGCTCCCCCCTGGGGGGAATGGGAACCGGGGAGCTGTTTTTT. Encoded protein: CASSSPLGGMGTGELFF.

The chain combines TRBV6-5 with TRBJ2-1, with 7 positions matching TRBD2. V trimming: 2 bases; J trimming: 7 bases; junction bases outside the gene matches: 11. This CDR3 has 16 amino acids. Germline-derived CDR1 and CDR2 are MNHEY and SVGAGI. CDR3: CASSYGDYTSRNEQFF. Written as DNA, the CDR3 is TGTGCCAGCAGTTACGGGGACTACACGTCGCGGAATGAGCAGTTCTTC.